Described below is a single T cell receptor (beta chain) sequence and its context. Its antigen is currently unknown. TCRbeta library preparation incorporated unique molecular identifiers. A single record per CDR3 protein comes from TCRdb applying MiXCR to the PCR reads. Here the sample spans approximately 89,000 distinct CDR3 sequences, around a sixth being singletons. The data are from a study of T-cell reconstitution after alpha-beta-depleted transplantation in children. Study-wide points: Diversity of TCRbeta at day 60 was high in some patients, arising from surviving recipient T cells and thymic progenitors. Roughly two months post-transplant, alpha-beta T cells reportedly originated from several hundred graft clones that had expanded. T-cell numbers and diversity one year post-transplant derived largely from freshly generated T cells.

This receptor was taken from a male patient between 2 and 9 years old who had a stem cell transplant for acute lymphoblastic leukemia, so the T cells may come from the graft donor. The material sequenced was PBMCs, mostly from graft donor cells, taken 180 days after TCRalphabeta/CD19-depleted stem cell transplant.

CDR3 DNA: TGTGCCACCAGCAGAGTACGGGTCCTAGCCAAAAACATTCAGTACTTC. Protein sequence: CATSRVRVLAKNIQYF. The chain has TRBV15 and TRBJ2-4; no clear D. The V gene lost 1 base and the J gene lost 0 bases, with 10 bases spanning the gap. The CDR3 covers 16 residues. The germline V gene has CDR1 LNHNV and CDR2 YYDKDF (reference sequence).